Below, 20 T cell receptor beta chains from the same sample are listed, as sequenced in a study of blood T cell repertoires in COVID-19. Method: immunoSEQ multiplex PCR; TCRdb's copy keeps in-frame clones and lacks some. The sample holds about 170,000 clones, around 83% seen once. Sequencing was performed on peripheral blood. These receptors all come from a woman aged 80 or over in a cohort sampled during active or convalescent COVID-19.

V is TRBV2 and J is TRBJ1-5; D might be TRBD1 (5 bases). Between the trimmed V and J ends, which lost 6 bases and 4 bases, there was a span of 16 bases. Germline loops: CDR1 SNHLY, CDR2 FYNNEI. This CDR3 comprises 15 residues. The CDR3 DNA sequence: TGTGCCAGCAGCCGTCAAACCACAGGTAATCAGCCCCAGCATTTT. Protein sequence: CASSRQTTGNQPQHF.

The chain combines TRBV10-3 with TRBJ2-1; 10 bases are a match to TRBD2. The V gene end was trimmed by 8 bases and the J gene end by 3 bases; junction bases not matched to a gene: 13. CDR3 length: 17 amino acids. The germline V gene has CDR1 ENHRY and CDR2 SYGVKD. CDR3 amino acids: CAIGQNPGLADYNEQFF. CDR3 in DNA: TGTGCCATCGGCCAAAACCCCGGACTAGCGGACTACAATGAGCAGTTCTTC.

The V and J genes are TRBV7-2 and TRBJ2-7, with D possibly matching TRBD1 (6 bases). V gave up 2 bases and J gave up 5 bases, with 13 bases separating them. Germline-derived CDR1 and CDR2 are SGHTA and FQGNSA. CDR3 length equals 14 residues. CDR3 sequence (DNA): TGTGCCAGCAGCTTAACGTTCAGGGACAACGAGCAGTACTTC. It codes for CASSLTFRDNEQYF.

This clone was detected once. The J gene is TRBJ1-3, the V gene TRBV29-1, with TRBD1 as a possible D gene (5 bases). The CDR3 totals 15 residues. CDR1 is SQVTM and CDR2 is ANQGSEA in the germline V gene. Trimming shortened V by 4 bases and J by 0 bases, and 13 bases separated the two germline ends. CDR3 protein: CSVGGGVGSGNTIYF. In DNA form, the CDR3 reads TGCAGCGTTGGGGGCGGGGTGGGCTCTGGAAACACCATATATTTT.

The chain couples TRBV10-3 to TRBJ1-1, with TRBD1 identical over 12 bases. V trimming: 1 base; J trimming: 6 bases; junction bases outside the gene matches: 3. The CDR3 is made up of 15 amino acids. Per germline, CDR1 ENHRY and CDR2 SYGVKD. CDR3 residues: CAISEWGQGAAEAFF. The CDR3 DNA is TGTGCCATCAGTGAGTGGGGACAGGGGGCGGCTGAAGCTTTCTTT.

The chain uses TRBV2 and TRBJ1-2; TRBD1 might be the D (5 bases). Trimming pared 6 bases from V and 0 bases from J, leaving 11 bases between. The CDR3 length is 14 residues. Germline CDR1 is SNHLY and CDR2 is FYNNEI. The CDR3 sequence is CASRKDISNYGYTF. In nucleotides, the CDR3 is TGTGCCAGCAGGAAGGACATCTCTAACTATGGCTACACCTTC.

The chain carries TRBV21-1 and TRBJ2-4; whether TRBD1, the table's D call, matches the DNA was not checked. TRBV21-1 represents a pseudogene. The CDR3 runs 11 residues. As DNA, the CDR3 is TGTGCCAGCATCACGTCAGAAGGGGGATACTTC. Its translation: CASITSEGGYF.

This rearrangement joins TRBV20-1 to TRBJ2-5; D is unresolved. Germline CDR1 reads DFQATT; CDR2 reads SNEGSKA (reference sequence). There are 14 residues in the CDR3. V shed 3 bases and J shed 0 bases, with 11 bases lying between them. The CDR3 region is CSASLTRNQETQYF. Here the CDR3 DNA reads TGCAGTGCTAGTTTGACTCGAAACCAAGAGACCCAGTACTTC.

This clone was seen more than once but under ten times. The rearrangement links TRBV19 to TRBJ1-6; D not resolved. The germline CDR1 and CDR2 sequences are LNHDA and SQIVND (reference sequence). This CDR3 has 17 amino acids. Between the trimmed V and J ends, which lost 3 bases and 0 bases, there was a span of 12 bases. The CDR3 here is CASSIDRRSSYNSPLHF. The DNA for the CDR3 is TGTGCCAGTAGTATCGACCGCCGGAGCTCCTATAATTCACCCCTCCACTTT.

The chain employs TRBV13 and TRBJ2-3, with D possibly being TRBD1 (6 bases). CDR3 length: 15 amino acids. V shed 5 bases and J shed 5 bases, with 17 bases lying between them. Germline values: CDR1 PRHDT, CDR2 FYEKMQ (reference sequence). Here the CDR3 reads CASSPRQVGEDTQYF. CDR3 nucleotides: TGTGCCAGCAGCCCTAGACAGGTAGGAGAAGATACGCAGTATTTT.

The sample holds one count of this clone. The V call is TRBV14, the J call TRBJ2-7; tentative D call: TRBD2 (5 bases). Trimming took off 5 bases at V and 7 bases at J, with 24 bases between the two ends. CDR3 length equals 16 residues. The V gene's germline CDR1 is SGHDN and CDR2 FVKESK. CDR3 residues: CASSRLGIRGLREQYF. The CDR3 region has the DNA TGTGCCAGCAGCAGACTGGGGATCCGGGGATTAAGGGAGCAGTACTTC. Full variable domain (remainder filled in from reference TRBV14 and TRBJ2-7): EAGVTQFPSHSVIEKGQTVTLRCDPISGHDNLYWYRRVMGKEIKFLLHFVKESKQDESGMPNNRFLAERTGGTYSTLKVQPAELEDSGVYFCASSRLGIRGLREQYFGPGTRLTVT.

The chain joins TRBV5-4 to TRBJ2-2; a possible D gene is TRBD1 (5 bases). CDR3 size: 14 residues. V was cut by 4 bases and J by 4 bases, with 11 bases left in between. CDR1 is SGHNT, CDR2 YYREEE, per germline (reference sequence). CDR3 residues: CASSTFGATGELFF. In DNA, the CDR3 is TGTGCCAGCAGCACCTTTGGGGCCACCGGGGAGCTGTTTTTT. The whole variable domain, remainder taken from reference TRBV5-4 and TRBJ2-2, is ETGVTQSPTHLIKTRGQQVTLRCSSQSGHNTVSWYQQALGQGPQFIFQYYREEENGRGNFPPRFSGLQFPNYSSELNVNALELDDSALYLCASSTFGATGELFFGEGSRLTVL.

This chain joins TRBV2 and TRBJ1-5, with D possibly TRBD1 on 6 matching bases. Trimming left V 3 bases short and J 4 bases short, with 16 bases between. Germline values: CDR1 SNHLY, CDR2 FYNNEI. The CDR3 runs to 16 residues. CDR3 bases: TGTGCCAGCAGTGAGACGACAGCCACAGGGAATCAGCCCCAGCATTTT. Translated: CASSETTATGNQPQHF.

The rearrangement uses TRBV6-4 and TRBJ2-5; D might be TRBD1 (5 bases). The V end lost 3 bases, the J end lost 5 bases, and 10 bases lay between the germline ends. CDR1 MRHNA and CDR2 SNTAGT come from the germline V gene. The CDR3 has 13 residues. The CDR3 DNA reads TGTGCCAGCAGTGAACAGGAGAAGGAGACCCAGTACTTC. Its protein product is CASSEQEKETQYF.

This sequence joins TRBV30 and TRBJ2-3; D not resolved. The germline V and J ends were trimmed by 2 bases and 7 bases, with 10 bases remaining between them. The germline V gene encodes CDR1 GTSNPN and CDR2 SVGIG (reference sequence). This CDR3 contains 12 residues. The CDR3 loop reads CAWSYESHTQYF. The CDR3 DNA reads TGTGCCTGGAGTTACGAGTCACATACGCAGTATTTT.

In the case of this clone: This sample also contains other DNA sequences that code for the same CDR3. The V and J genes are TRBV12-3 or TRBV12-4 and TRBJ1-1; D may be TRBD1 (5 bases). The CDR3 consists of 13 residues. V was pared by 3 bases and J by 1 base, with 6 bases between. In DNA, the CDR3 is TGTGCCAGCAGTTTGGGGGGGAACACTGAAGCTTTCTTT. This translates into CASSLGGNTEAFF.

The chain recombines TRBV10-2 with TRBJ2-3, with D perhaps matching TRBD2 (5 bases). Trimming took 6 bases from V and 4 from J, leaving 20 bases between them. CDR1 is WSHSY and CDR2 is SAAADI in the germline V gene. The CDR3 has 16 residues. In nucleotides, the CDR3 is TGCGCCAGCAGCACTCCTCCCAGATGGCGGGCAGATACGCAGTATTTT. Its protein is CASSTPPRWRADTQYF.

The CDR3 loop reads CATSIRGGRTDTQYF. The CDR3 coding sequence is TGTGCCACCTCCATCCGGGGAGGACGCACAGATACGCAGTATTTT. The V gene is TRBV24-1, the J gene TRBJ2-3; TRBD2 is a possible D gene (6 bases). Germline CDR1 and CDR2: KGHDR and SFDVKD. The CDR3 is 15 residues long. The V and J ends lost 9 bases and 1 base respectively, with 16 bases between them.

V is TRBV5-6 and J is TRBJ1-3; weak D call: TRBD1 (5 bases). Germline CDR1 SGHDT, CDR2 YYEEEE. The CDR3 spans 15 residues. The V and J ends lost 1 base and 0 bases respectively, with 8 bases between them. CDR3 loop: CASSLQGLSGNTIYF. In DNA form, the CDR3 reads TGTGCCAGCAGCTTGCAGGGTCTCTCTGGAAACACCATATATTTT.

The chain recombines TRBV29-1 with TRBJ2-1; 11 bases are shared with TRBD2. The germline V gene has CDR1 SQVTM and CDR2 ANQGSEA. Trimming took 4 bases from V and 7 from J; bases not matched to a gene: 6. CDR3 length equals 14 residues. The CDR3 nucleotides are TGCAGCGTTGTACCTAGCGGGAGGTTTAATGAGCAGTTCTTC. It is translated as CSVVPSGRFNEQFF.